These 24 T cell receptor beta chains share one sample of origin, sequenced in a study of radiotherapy plus CTLA-4 blockade in lung cancer. TCRdb's copy holds only in-frame clones and misses some; the assay was immunoSEQ multiplex PCR. The sample yields around 91,000 clones, roughly 88% seen once. The sequenced sample was peripheral blood, obtained from a patient treated with radiotherapy plus ipilimumab. These receptor sequences come from a human donor with non-small cell lung cancer that progressed on radiotherapy plus ipilimumab.

The V call is TRBV27, the J call TRBJ2-7; no definite D call. Trimming removed 6 bases from V and 5 bases from J, with 14 bases in between. CDR3 length: 13 residues. The germline CDR1 and CDR2 sequences are MNHEY and SMNVEV (reference sequence). CDR3 sequence (DNA): TGTGCCAGCAGCTTTACGGGTCTCCACGAGCAGTACTTC. This translates into CASSFTGLHEQYF.

The CDR3 sequence: CASRSPRDLLRYNEQFF. The DNA for the CDR3 is TGTGCAAGTCGCTCACCGCGGGACTTACTACGATACAATGAGCAGTTCTTC. J is TRBJ2-1 and V is TRBV12-2; the D call of TRBD2 is as the table states it, not checked on the DNA. TRBV12-2 is a documented pseudogene. The CDR3 sequence is 17 residues long.

This clone is labeled as medium-sized (0.01 to 0.1%). The rearrangement links TRBV27 to TRBJ2-7, with 7 positions matching TRBD1. This CDR3 is 13 amino acids long. From germline, CDR1 is MNHEY and CDR2 SMNVEV (reference sequence). The ends lost 6 bases at V and 4 bases at J; junction bases unmatched: 6. The CDR3 loop reads CASRRGPSYEQYF. The CDR3, as DNA: TGTGCCAGCAGAAGGGGGCCGTCGTACGAGCAGTACTTC.

The rearrangement links TRBV10-2 to TRBJ2-2, with D possibly TRBD1 on 6 matching bases. The CDR3 is 15 residues long. V lost 8 bases and J lost 5, with 18 bases in between. Germline CDR1 WSHSY, CDR2 SAAADI. CDR3 residues: CASHGFGQGTGELFF. The CDR3 DNA reads as TGCGCCAGCCACGGCTTCGGGCAGGGGACCGGGGAGCTGTTTTTT.

This chain joins TRBV5-4 and TRBJ1-2; D perhaps matches TRBD1 (5 bases). The V end lost 5 bases, the J end lost 4 bases, and 24 bases lay between the germline ends. This CDR3 has 17 residues. CDR1 SGHNT and CDR2 YYREEE come from the germline V gene (reference sequence). The CDR3 here is CASSSDPERTGLYGYTF. CDR3 nucleotides: TGTGCCAGCAGTTCCGACCCAGAGAGGACGGGACTCTATGGCTACACCTTC.

The chain uses TRBV5-6 and TRBJ2-7; D possibly corresponds to TRBD1 (6 bases). Germline V gives CDR1 SGHDT, CDR2 YYEEEE. V lost 2 bases and J lost 7, with 10 bases in between. The CDR3 extends over 12 amino acids. The DNA of the CDR3 is TGTGCCAGCAGCTTTTCAACAGGGGAGCAGTACTTC. The encoded protein is CASSFSTGEQYF. The variable domain in full, completed from reference TRBV5-6 and TRBJ2-7, reads DAGVTQSPTHLIKTRGQQVTLRCSPKSGHDTVSWYQQALGQGPQFIFQYYEEEERQRGNFPDRFSGHQFPNYSSELNVNALLLGDSALYLCASSFSTGEQYFGPGTRLTVT.

The chain combines TRBV11-3 with TRBJ2-1, with D unresolved. The CDR3 is 14 residues long. V lost 1 base and J 4 bases, leaving 8 bases between the germline ends. Germline-derived CDR1 and CDR2 are SGHNT and YENEEA. The DNA for the CDR3 is TGTGCCAGCAGCTTAGGCTCTGGTTACAATGAGCAGTTCTTC. Translating it yields CASSLGSGYNEQFF.

The rearrangement uses TRBV19 and TRBJ1-5; no definite D call. Germline V CDR1 and CDR2: LNHDA, SQIVND (reference sequence). The CDR3 is 17 amino acids. V lost 2 bases and J lost 3, with 17 bases in between. This chain's CDR3 is CASSIRTATGNNQPQHF. CDR3 bases: TGTGCCAGTAGTATAAGGACGGCGACCGGGAACAATCAGCCCCAGCATTTT.

This clone was observed once. This rearrangement joins TRBV2 to TRBJ1-5; 8 positions agree with TRBD1. J was trimmed by 7 bases and V by 3 bases; bases with no gene match: 11. CDR1 and CDR2 from the germline V gene are SNHLY and FYNNEI. The CDR3 length is 16 residues. The CDR3 loop is CASSETGAEFGQPQHF. CDR3 nucleotides: TGTGCCAGCAGTGAGACAGGGGCCGAATTCGGGCAGCCCCAGCATTTT.

The chain employs TRBV28 and TRBJ1-5; 7 bases are a match to TRBD1. Germline V gene data show CDR1 as MDHEN and CDR2 as SYDVKM. The CDR3 sequence is 13 residues long. The ends lost 10 bases at V and 0 bases at J; junction bases unmatched: 3. The CDR3, as DNA: TGTGCCATCAAGGGGGCTAGCAATCAGCCCCAGCATTTT. It encodes CAIKGASNQPQHF.

The chain has TRBV18 and TRBJ2-2; D call uncertain. The V gene's germline CDR1 is KGHSH and CDR2 LQKENI. This CDR3 region has 12 residues. Trimming cost V 5 bases and J 6 bases, with 7 bases left between them. The CDR3 coding sequence is TGTGCCAGCTCAGAGGCCTCCGGGGAGCTGTTTTTT. Translated: CASSEASGELFF.

The V and J genes are TRBV5-1 and TRBJ2-1, with TRBD2 matching over 8 bases. The CDR3 consists of 14 residues. The germline V gene has CDR1 SGHRS and CDR2 YFSETQ. J was trimmed by 10 bases and V by 3 bases; bases with no gene match: 9. The CDR3 loop reads CASSSSSGPGEQFF. CDR3 nucleotide sequence: TGCGCCAGCAGCTCATCTAGCGGGCCAGGGGAGCAGTTCTTC.

CDR3 DNA sequence: TGTGCCACCCGGGACCCCCGGACCTCTGGCTACACCTTC. It encodes CATRDPRTSGYTF. The chain couples TRBV19 to TRBJ1-2, with D perhaps TRBD1 (5 bases). Germline-derived CDR1 and CDR2 are LNHDA and SQIVND (reference sequence). This CDR3 contains 13 residues. V lost 10 bases and J 7 bases, leaving 19 bases between the germline ends.

This clone was observed once. V usage is TRBV10-1 and J usage is TRBJ2-1; D unresolved. Germline loops: CDR1 WNHNN, CDR2 SYGVQD (reference sequence). CDR3 length: 13 amino acids. Between the trimmed V and J ends, which lost 4 bases and 5 bases, there was a span of 9 bases. CDR3 residues: CASSGNWNNEQFF. DNA of the CDR3: TGCGCCAGCAGTGGCAACTGGAACAATGAGCAGTTCTTC.

The CDR3 bases are TGCAGTGCTAGAGATCGGAATGAGCAGTTCTTC. Its translation is CSARDRNEQFF. J is TRBJ2-1 and V is TRBV20-1; D unresolved. Germline loops: CDR1 DFQATT, CDR2 SNEGSKA (reference sequence). V was clipped by 0 bases and J by 7 bases, with 4 bases between them. The CDR3 contains 11 residues.

The rearrangement joins TRBV2 to TRBJ2-3; 7 bases fit TRBD2. The CDR3 is made up of 15 amino acids. Per the germline V gene, CDR1 is SNHLY and CDR2 is FYNNEI. The ends lost 7 bases at V and 4 bases at J; junction bases unmatched: 11. In DNA form, the CDR3 reads TGTGCCAGCAAGTTCAGCGGGATAGGAGCAGATACGCAGTATTTT. This translates into CASKFSGIGADTQYF.

The genes are TRBV6-1 and TRBJ2-7; D is undetermined. The germline gives CDR1 MNHNS, CDR2 SASEGT. CDR3 size: 14 residues. V lost 0 bases and J 6 bases, leaving 12 bases between the germline ends. The CDR3 nucleotides read TGTGCCAGCAGTGAAGCGCTTGGTGCGAGCGAGCAGTACTTC. As protein: CASSEALGASEQYF.

In its sample, this clone was seen once. This sequence joins TRBV6-1 and TRBJ2-7; TRBD2 might be the D (5 bases). Germline V gene lookup returns CDR1 MNHNS and CDR2 SASEGT. V was cut by 6 bases and J by 0 bases, with 12 bases left in between. The CDR3 contains 14 residues. The chain's CDR3 is CASRRETASYEQYF. In nucleotides, the CDR3 is TGTGCCAGCAGGAGGGAAACAGCCTCCTACGAGCAGTACTTC.

This CDR3 is CASSSGQGGTGEQFF. The CDR3, as DNA: TGCGCCAGCAGCTCTGGACAGGGGGGTACTGGTGAGCAGTTCTTC. The rearrangement joins TRBV5-1 to TRBJ2-1; 10 bases fit TRBD1. Unmatched junction bases numbered 9, after V lost 3 bases and J lost 9 bases. The CDR3 has 15 amino acids. From germline, CDR1 is SGHRS and CDR2 YFSETQ.

A single count supports this clone. The chain is built from TRBV20-1 and TRBJ2-5; D is undetermined. The CDR3 has 11 residues. From germline, CDR1 is DFQATT and CDR2 SNEGSKA (reference sequence). V was trimmed by 1 base and J by 5 bases, leaving 5 bases between them. CDR3 sequence reads: CSARAPETQYF. DNA for the CDR3: TGCAGTGCTAGAGCCCCTGAGACCCAGTACTTC.

The chain combines TRBV19 with TRBJ1-5; no firm D call. The V gene lost 4 bases and the J gene lost 0 bases, with 10 bases spanning the gap. Germline CDR1 is LNHDA and CDR2 is SQIVND (reference sequence). CDR3 length: 15 residues. The CDR3 DNA sequence: TGTGCCAGTAGTACGACCCTATATAGCAATCAGCCCCAGCATTTT. This gives the protein CASSTTLYSNQPQHF.

V and J are TRBV4-2 and TRBJ2-7; 13 nucleotides match TRBD2. The trim removed 5 bases at V and 3 bases at J, leaving 7 bases unmatched. The CDR3 is 16 amino acids. Germline V gene sequence: CDR1 LGHNA, CDR2 YNFKEQ. CDR3 DNA sequence: TGTGCCAGCAGCACGACGAGGACTAGCGGGAGCTACGAGCAGTACTTC. Protein: CASSTTRTSGSYEQYF.

The chain employs TRBV4-2 and TRBJ2-1; no definite D call. Germline V gene data show CDR1 as LGHNA and CDR2 as YNFKEQ. V dropped 1 base and J dropped 2 bases, with 6 bases sitting between them. CDR3 length: 14 amino acids. The CDR3 DNA reads TGTGCCAGCAGCCAAGCACTTACCTACAATGAGCAGTTCTTC. Its protein is CASSQALTYNEQFF.

The V gene is TRBV25-1, the J gene TRBJ1-2, with D tentatively TRBD1 (6 bases). The CDR3 covers 13 residues. The germline gives CDR1 MGHDK, CDR2 SYGVNS. The germline V and J ends were trimmed by 7 bases and 8 bases, with 17 bases remaining between them. Here the CDR3 reads CASIPSIGGGYTF. The CDR3 region has the DNA TGTGCCAGCATTCCCTCAATAGGGGGAGGCTACACCTTC.